This is a list of T cell receptor beta chains from one sample in a study of blood T cell repertoires in COVID-19. The data were produced by immunoSEQ multiplex PCR, yet TCRdb's version contains in-frame clones alone and is incomplete. The profile shows roughly 170,000 clones, about four fifths of them singletons. The specimen was peripheral blood. These receptors were collected from a woman aged 55-70 years with COVID-19, enrolled during active disease. Both conserved end residues are part of each CDR3. D genes are given only for firm matches. Clone size is given for some rows only: seen once, a few or many times, or a class if the clone is expanded.

size	V	J	D	CDR3	DNA
-	TRBV7-9	TRBJ2-1	-	CASSFATEQNEQFF	TGTGCCAGCAGCTTTGCCACCGAACAAAATGAGCAGTTCTTC
-	TRBV2	TRBJ2-2	-	CASKEPGELFF	TGTGCCAGCAAAGAGCCCGGGGAGCTGTTTTTT
-	TRBV23-1	TRBJ2-1	-	CASSRWPGHNVNEQFF	TGCGCCAGCAGCCGATGGCCGGGACATAATGTCAATGAGCAGTTCTTC
-	TRBV5-1	TRBJ2-1	TRBD2	CASSFRPSGGTEQFF	TGCGCCAGCAGCTTTCGGCCTAGCGGGGGAACTGAGCAGTTCTTC
few	TRBV10-1	TRBJ2-1	-	CASSALGGKNEQFF	TGCGCCAGCAGTGCCCTCGGGGGAAAGAATGAGCAGTTCTTC
-	TRBV6-4	TRBJ2-1	TRBD2	CASSDYASGGRNEQFF	TGTGCCAGCAGTGACTACGCTAGCGGGGGTCGCAATGAGCAGTTCTTC
-	TRBV3-1/TRBV3-2	TRBJ2-7	TRBD2	CASSPFVAGDYEQYF	TGTGCCAGCAGCCCATTCGTTGCGGGAGACTACGAGCAGTACTTC
once	TRBV6-1	TRBJ2-2	TRBD2	CASSEPSGVGAGELFF	TGTGCCAGCAGTGAACCCAGCGGGGTGGGCGCCGGGGAGCTGTTTTTT
-	TRBV4-1	TRBJ1-5	-	CASSQDSALEQPQHF	TGCGCCAGCAGCCAAGATTCGGCCCTAGAACAGCCCCAGCATTTT
-	TRBV6-5	TRBJ2-7	TRBD1	CASSSIGGQGEDEQYF	TGTGCCAGCAGTTCCATTGGGGGACAGGGAGAGGACGAGCAGTACTTC